What follows is one TCR beta chain and its context. These data are taken from a study of cytomegalovirus exposure and HLA in healthy donors. The CDR3 consists of 12 residues. Germline values: CDR1 SEHNR, CDR2 FQNEAQ (reference sequence). The germline V and J ends were trimmed by 5 bases and 5 bases, with 10 bases remaining between them. The primer mix had 60 Vbeta and 13 Jbeta primers. Libraries were prepared by immunoSEQ multiplex PCR; TCRdb keeps only in-frame clonotypes and omits some of them. The data hold about 95,000 clones, with around four fifths observed a single time. The sample taken for sequencing was PBMCs. This chain connects TRBV7-9 to TRBJ2-7; D perhaps matches TRBD1 (6 bases). The receptor's source is a woman between 35 and 50 years old in good health and CMV-seronegative. CDR3 DNA sequence: TGTGCCAGCAGCCCCTCAGGGGACGAGCAGTACTTC. Protein: CASSPSGDEQYF.